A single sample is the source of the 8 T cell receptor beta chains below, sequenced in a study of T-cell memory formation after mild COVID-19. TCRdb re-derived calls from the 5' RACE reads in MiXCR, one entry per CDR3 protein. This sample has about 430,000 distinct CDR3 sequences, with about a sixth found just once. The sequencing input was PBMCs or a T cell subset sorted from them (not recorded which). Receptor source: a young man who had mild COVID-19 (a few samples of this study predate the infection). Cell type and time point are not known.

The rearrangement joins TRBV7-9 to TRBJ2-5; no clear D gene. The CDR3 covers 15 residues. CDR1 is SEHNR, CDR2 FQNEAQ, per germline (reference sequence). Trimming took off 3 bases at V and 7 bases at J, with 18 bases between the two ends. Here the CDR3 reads CASSFGLADTMTQYF. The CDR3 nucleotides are TGTGCCAGCAGCTTCGGGCTCGCGGATACAATGACCCAGTACTTC.

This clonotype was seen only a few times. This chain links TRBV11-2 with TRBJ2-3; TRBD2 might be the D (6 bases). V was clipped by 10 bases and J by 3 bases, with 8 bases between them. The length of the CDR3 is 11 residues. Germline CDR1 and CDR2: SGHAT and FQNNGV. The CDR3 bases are TGTGCCACCGCGGGGACAGATACGCAGTATTTT. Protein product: CATAGTDTQYF.

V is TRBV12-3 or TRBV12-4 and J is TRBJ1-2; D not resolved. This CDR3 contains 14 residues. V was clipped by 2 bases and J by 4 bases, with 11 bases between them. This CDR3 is CASSLQGKGYGYTF. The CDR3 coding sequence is TGTGCCAGCAGTTTACAAGGGAAAGGCTATGGCTACACCTTC.

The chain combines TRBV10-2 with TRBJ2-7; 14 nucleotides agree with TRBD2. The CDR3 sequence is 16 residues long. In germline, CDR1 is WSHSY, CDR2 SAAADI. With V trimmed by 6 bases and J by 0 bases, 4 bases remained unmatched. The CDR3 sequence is CASRGTSGGSSYEQYV. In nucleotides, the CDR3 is TGCGCCAGCAGGGGGACTAGCGGGGGAAGCTCCTACGAGCAGTACGTC.

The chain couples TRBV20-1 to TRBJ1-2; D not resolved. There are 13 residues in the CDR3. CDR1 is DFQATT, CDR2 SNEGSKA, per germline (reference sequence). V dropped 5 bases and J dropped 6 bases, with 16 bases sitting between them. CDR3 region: CSAQTATHNGYTF. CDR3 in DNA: TGCAGTGCTCAAACAGCGACCCACAATGGCTACACCTTC.

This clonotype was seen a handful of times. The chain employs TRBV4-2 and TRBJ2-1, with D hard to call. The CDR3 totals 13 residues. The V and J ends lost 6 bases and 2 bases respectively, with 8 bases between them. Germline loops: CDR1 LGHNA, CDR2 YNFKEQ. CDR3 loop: CASSDGPYNEQFF. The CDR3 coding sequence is TGTGCCAGCAGTGATGGACCCTACAATGAGCAGTTCTTC.

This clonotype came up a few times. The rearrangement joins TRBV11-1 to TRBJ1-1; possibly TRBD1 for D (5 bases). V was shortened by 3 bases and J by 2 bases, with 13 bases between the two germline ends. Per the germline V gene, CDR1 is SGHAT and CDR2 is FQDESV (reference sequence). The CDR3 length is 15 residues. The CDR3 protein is CASSFRRVVNTEAFF. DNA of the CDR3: TGTGCCAGCAGCTTCCGCAGGGTTGTAAACACTGAAGCTTTCTTT.

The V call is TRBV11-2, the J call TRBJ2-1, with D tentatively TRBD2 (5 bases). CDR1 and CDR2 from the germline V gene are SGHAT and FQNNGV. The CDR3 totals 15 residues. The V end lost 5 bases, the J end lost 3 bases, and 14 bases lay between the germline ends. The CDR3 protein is CASSRGSLGYNEQFF. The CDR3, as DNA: TGTGCCAGCAGCAGAGGGAGCCTAGGCTACAATGAGCAGTTCTTC.